Shown below are 20 T cell receptor beta chains from a single sample sequenced in a study of radiation and T cells in renal cell carcinoma. The time point denotes: baseline pretreatment blood. Sample treatment: 15 Gy SBRT to primary tumor, nephrectomy 4 weeks later. TCRdb keeps only in-frame clones here, not all; method: immunoSEQ multiplex PCR. The sample includes about 150,000 clones, about 88% of them seen just once. Material: blood, obtained from a patient whose treatment included radiotherapy and nephrectomy. Receptor source: a woman between 65 and 79 years old with renal cell carcinoma.

This chain uses TRBV5-6 with TRBJ1-4; D is ambiguous. This CDR3 spans 14 amino acids. Germline CDR1 is SGHDT and CDR2 is YYEEEE. Deletions cut 7 bases from V and 6 bases from J, with 16 bases between. The CDR3 DNA sequence: TGTGCCAGCCGTCGCGGCCCCCTTGATGAAAAACTGTTTTTT. Amino acids: CASRRGPLDEKLFF.

The CDR3 nucleotides read TGTGCCAGCAGTAAAGGACAGGAAGAGACCCAGTACTTC. This sequence encodes CASSKGQEETQYF. The J gene is TRBJ2-5, the V gene TRBV5-4; TRBD1 matches at 7 bases. The germline V gene encodes CDR1 SGHNT and CDR2 YYREEE (reference sequence). Trimming at V came to 5 bases and at J to 3 bases, leaving 4 bases not matched to a gene. This CDR3 is built from 13 residues.

This sequence joins TRBV11-2 and TRBJ2-3, with D perhaps TRBD2 (6 bases). The CDR3 has 17 amino acids. Germline V gene sequence: CDR1 SGHAT, CDR2 FQNNGV. V lost 3 bases and J lost 2, with 18 bases in between. The CDR3 loop reads CASSFQSAGTPTDTQYF. Written as DNA, the CDR3 is TGTGCCAGCAGCTTTCAGTCGGCGGGGACCCCCACAGATACGCAGTATTTT. Drawing the rest from reference TRBV11-2 and TRBJ2-3, the complete variable domain is EAGVAQSPRYKIIEKRQSVAFWCNPISGHATLYWYQQILGQGPKLLIQFQNNGVVDDSQLPKDRFSAERLKGVDSTLKIQPAKLEDSAVYLCASSFQSAGTPTDTQYFGPGTRLTVL.

The genes are TRBV5-6 and TRBJ1-2; TRBD1 might be the D (5 bases). This CDR3 has 13 amino acids. The V gene lost 1 base and the J gene lost 4 bases, with 8 bases spanning the gap. The germline gives CDR1 SGHDT, CDR2 YYEEEE. The CDR3 spells CASSLPGSYGYTF. The CDR3 bases are TGTGCCAGCAGCTTGCCAGGGTCCTATGGCTACACCTTC.

The chain carries TRBV5-6 and TRBJ1-2; weak D call: TRBD1 (6 bases). The CDR3 totals 13 residues. Germline-derived CDR1 and CDR2 are SGHDT and YYEEEE. V dropped 5 bases and J dropped 4 bases, with 12 bases sitting between them. CDR3 in amino acids: CASSDRSLYGYTF. CDR3 DNA: TGTGCCAGCAGTGACAGGTCCCTCTATGGCTACACCTTC.

This sequence joins TRBV18 and TRBJ2-3; TRBD1 matches at 7 bases. V shed 1 base and J 3 bases; nucleotides not matched to a gene: 7. CDR3 length: 16 amino acids. From germline, CDR1 is KGHSH and CDR2 LQKENI. Written as DNA, the CDR3 is TGTGCCAGCTCACCACTCACGGACAGGAGGACAGATACGCAGTATTTT. It translates to CASSPLTDRRTDTQYF. The variable domain in full, completed from reference TRBV18 and TRBJ2-3, reads NAGVMQNPRHLVRRRGQEARLRCSPMKGHSHVYWYRQLPEEGLKFMVYLQKENIIDESGMPKERFSAEFPKEGPSILRIQQVVRGDSAAYFCASSPLTDRRTDTQYFGPGTRLTVL.

The chain employs TRBV7-9 and TRBJ2-3, with a tentative D call TRBD1 (6 bases). V lost 1 base, J lost 1 base, and 6 bases lay in between. The germline CDR1 and CDR2 sequences are SEHNR and FQNEAQ (reference sequence). The CDR3 is made up of 14 amino acids. The chain's CDR3 is CASSLDRGTDTQYF. DNA for the CDR3: TGTGCCAGCAGCTTAGACAGGGGCACAGATACGCAGTATTTT.

V and J are TRBV15 and TRBJ2-3; possibly TRBD2 for D (6 bases). The CDR3 sequence is 15 residues long. V lost 2 bases, J lost 3 bases, and 12 bases lay in between. Germline V CDR1 and CDR2: LNHNV, YYDKDF (reference sequence). In nucleotides, the CDR3 is TGTGCCACCAGCAGAATCGCGGGGAGGACAGATACGCAGTATTTT. Translated: CATSRIAGRTDTQYF.

As to this clone: The same CDR3 also results from other DNA sequences found in this sample. The chain joins TRBV6-6 to TRBJ1-1, with a weak D call TRBD1 (5 bases). Trimming left V 0 bases short and J 2 bases short, with 7 bases between. Per germline, CDR1 MNHNY and CDR2 SVGAGI (reference sequence). The CDR3 consists of 14 residues. CDR3 region: CASSYSTVNTEAFF. DNA for the CDR3: TGTGCCAGCAGTTACTCGACAGTAAACACTGAAGCTTTCTTT.

CDR3 region: CASRVLAVTDTQYF. In nucleotides, the CDR3 is TGTGCCAGCCGTGTGCTAGCGGTGACAGATACGCAGTATTTT. The chain employs TRBV7-9 and TRBJ2-3; 7 bases fit TRBD2. This CDR3 is built from 14 residues. V lost 8 bases and J lost 3; bases outside the gene matches: 8. Germline CDR1 reads SEHNR; CDR2 reads FQNEAQ (reference sequence).

The CDR3 sequence is CASSLVHGPTGVEKLFF. The CDR3 DNA is TGTGCCAGCAGTTTAGTTCACGGCCCTACAGGGGTTGAAAAACTGTTTTTT. The rearrangement uses TRBV28 and TRBJ1-4; the match to TRBD1 covers 7 bases. The length of the CDR3 is 17 residues. CDR1 is MDHEN and CDR2 is SYDVKM in the germline V gene. V trimming: 2 bases; J trimming: 7 bases; junction bases outside the gene matches: 13. Full variable domain (remainder filled in from reference TRBV28 and TRBJ1-4): DVKVTQSSRYLVKRTGEKVFLECVQDMDHENMFWYRQDPGLGLRLIYFSYDVKMKEKGDIPEGYSVSREKKERFSLILESASTNQTSMYLCASSLVHGPTGVEKLFFGSGTQLSVL.

The chain links TRBV9 to TRBJ2-7; TRBD1 might be the D (5 bases). CDR1 SGDLS and CDR2 YYNGEE come from the germline V gene. This CDR3 has 15 amino acids. The V end lost 0 bases, the J end lost 3 bases, and 13 bases lay between the germline ends. In DNA, the CDR3 is TGTGCCAGCAGCGTAGAGACAGCCCATTACTACGAGCAGTACTTC. Its translation is CASSVETAHYYEQYF.

The DNA of the CDR3 is TGTGCCAGCAGTTCCCGTCCGGGACAGGGTAAGGGCAATCAGCCCCAGCATTTT. The encoded protein is CASSSRPGQGKGNQPQHF. The genes are TRBV27 and TRBJ1-5; TRBD1 aligns across 9 bases. The CDR3 has 18 residues. Germline values: CDR1 MNHEY, CDR2 SMNVEV (reference sequence). Trimming took 4 bases from V and 2 from J; bases not matched to a gene: 12.

The V and J genes are TRBV19 and TRBJ1-2; 8 bases match TRBD1. This CDR3 has 13 residues. The ends lost 6 bases at V and 7 bases at J; junction bases unmatched: 7. Germline assignment: CDR1 LNHDA and CDR2 SQIVND (reference sequence). The CDR3 reads CASSRTGPGGYTF. In nucleotides, the CDR3 is TGTGCCAGTAGCAGGACAGGGCCGGGTGGCTACACCTTC.

The chain couples TRBV5-1 to TRBJ2-7; 11 nucleotides agree with TRBD1. CDR1 is SGHRS and CDR2 is YFSETQ in the germline V gene. The CDR3 has 15 residues. V gave up 4 bases and J gave up 7 bases; unmatched junction bases: 10. The CDR3 loop reads CASSALGQGEREQYF. The CDR3 region has the DNA TGCGCCAGCAGCGCCCTGGGACAGGGGGAGAGGGAGCAGTACTTC.

The chain joins TRBV5-1 to TRBJ2-5; D might be TRBD1 (5 bases). The germline V gene encodes CDR1 SGHRS and CDR2 YFSETQ. V was shortened by 1 base and J by 7 bases, with 17 bases between the two germline ends. This CDR3 has 15 residues. The CDR3 region is CASSLRGGREATQYF. CDR3 bases: TGCGCCAGCAGCTTGAGGGGTGGGCGTGAAGCGACCCAGTACTTC.

The chain carries TRBV5-1 and TRBJ2-3; 9 nucleotides match TRBD2. This CDR3 comprises 14 residues. The V gene end was trimmed by 6 bases and the J gene end by 6 bases; junction bases not matched to a gene: 8. Germline V gene sequence: CDR1 SGHRS, CDR2 YFSETQ. The CDR3 bases are TGCGCCAGCAATAGCGGGGGACTCACGGATACGCAGTATTTT. Translated, it gives CASNSGGLTDTQYF.

The chain links TRBV5-1 to TRBJ2-1; 7 nucleotides match TRBD2. The CDR3 is made up of 16 amino acids. Germline V gene lookup returns CDR1 SGHRS and CDR2 YFSETQ. J lost 1 base, V lost 2 bases, and 6 bases had no gene match. CDR3 coding DNA: TGCGCCAGCAGCTTTGTCGGGGGGATTTCCTACAATGAGCAGTTCTTC. Its protein is CASSFVGGISYNEQFF.

The rearrangement links TRBV19 to TRBJ2-1, with D uncertain. CDR3 length: 13 residues. V lost 1 base and J lost 8, with 9 bases in between. The V gene's germline CDR1 is LNHDA and CDR2 SQIVND (reference sequence). The CDR3, as DNA: TGTGCCAGTAGTATAGGTCGGCCGGATGAGCAGTTCTTC. The encoded protein is CASSIGRPDEQFF.

The rearrangement uses TRBV15 and TRBJ1-1; D is unclear. V was trimmed by 5 bases and J by 1 base, leaving 14 bases between them. Germline V gene data show CDR1 as LNHNV and CDR2 as YYDKDF (reference sequence). The length of the CDR3 is 15 residues. CDR3 loop: CATSDPALGNTEAFF. In DNA, the CDR3 is TGTGCCACCAGCGATCCCGCTTTGGGGAACACTGAAGCTTTCTTT. The whole variable domain, remainder taken from reference TRBV15 and TRBJ1-1, is DAMVIQNPRYQVTQFGKPVTLSCSQTLNHNVMYWYQQKSSQAPKLLFHYYDKDFNNEADTPDNFQSRRPNTSFCFLDIRSPGLGDTAMYLCATSDPALGNTEAFFGQGTRLTVV.